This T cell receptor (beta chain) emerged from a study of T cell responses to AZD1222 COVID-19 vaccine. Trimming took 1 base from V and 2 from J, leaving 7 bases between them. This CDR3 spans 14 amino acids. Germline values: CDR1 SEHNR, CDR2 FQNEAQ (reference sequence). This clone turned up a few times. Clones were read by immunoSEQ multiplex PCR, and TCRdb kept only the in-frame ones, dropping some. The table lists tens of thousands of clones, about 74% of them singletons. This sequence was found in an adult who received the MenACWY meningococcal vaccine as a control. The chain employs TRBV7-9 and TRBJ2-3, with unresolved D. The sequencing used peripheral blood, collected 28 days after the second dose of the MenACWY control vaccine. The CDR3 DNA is TGTGCCAGCAGCTTAGGCAGAATCACAGATACGCAGTATTTT. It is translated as CASSLGRITDTQYF.